The 12 T cell receptor beta chains below were found in one sample sequenced in a study of blood T cell repertoires in COVID-19. This table comes from immunoSEQ multiplex PCR, and its TCRdb copy is limited to in-frame clones, with some not included. The sample lists a few hundred thousand clones; around 91% were seen once. The sample comprised PBMCs or T cells enriched from blood (not recorded which). The receptor set was obtained from a man under 40 who had been exposed to COVID-19.

The chain's CDR3 is CASSPHGVYRKADTQYF. CDR3 coding DNA: TGTGCCAGCAGTCCTCACGGAGTCTACAGGAAGGCAGATACGCAGTATTTT. The chain links TRBV27 to TRBJ2-3, with D perhaps TRBD1 (5 bases). The ends were cut back, 5 bases at V and 4 bases at J, with 22 bases in the middle. CDR3 length: 17 amino acids. CDR1 MNHEY and CDR2 SMNVEV come from the germline V gene (reference sequence).

This clone was recorded only once. This chain connects TRBV27 to TRBJ2-7, with D possibly TRBD1 on 5 matching bases. Germline CDR1 and CDR2: MNHEY and SMNVEV (reference sequence). The V gene lost 0 bases and the J gene lost 5 bases, with 8 bases spanning the gap. The CDR3 is 13 residues long. CDR3 nucleotide sequence: TGTGCCAGCAGTTTATCGATCAGGGACGAGCAGTACTTC. This translates into CASSLSIRDEQYF.

V gene TRBV7-3 combines with J gene TRBJ2-1; 7 bases align to TRBD1. CDR3 length: 15 residues. The V segment lost 5 bases and the J segment 4 bases; nucleotides outside the gene matches: 8. Germline V gene lookup returns CDR1 SGHTA and CDR2 FQGTGA. CDR3 nucleotide sequence: TGTGCCAGCAGCCCCACCCGGGACAGATACAATGAGCAGTTCTTC. Residues: CASSPTRDRYNEQFF.

Only one count was recorded for this clone. The chain carries TRBV5-1 and TRBJ1-6, with 7 bases fitting TRBD1. Germline assignment: CDR1 SGHRS and CDR2 YFSETQ. CDR3 length: 16 residues. V shed 0 bases and J 4 bases; nucleotides not matched to a gene: 4. Written as DNA, the CDR3 is TGCGCCAGCAGCTTGGCCGGGACAGAATATAATTCACCCCTCCACTTT. It is translated as CASSLAGTEYNSPLHF.

The chain links TRBV21-1 to TRBJ1-1; TRBD1, the table's D call, was not compared with the DNA. TRBV21-1 has pseudogene status. This CDR3 spans 12 amino acids. CDR3 sequence: CASSNWGHEAFF. In nucleotides, the CDR3 is TGTGCCAGCAGCAACTGGGGGCATGAAGCTTTCTTT.

This clone was counted a single time. In DNA, the CDR3 is TGTGCCAGCAGTTTCGACAGGGGGCTCGGAAAACTGTTTTTT. This codes for CASSFDRGLGKLFF. This rearrangement joins TRBV5-6 to TRBJ1-4; 10 bases map to TRBD1. Germline V lookup: CDR1 SGHDT, CDR2 YYEEEE. The CDR3 runs 14 residues. Unmatched junction bases numbered 8, after V lost 5 bases and J lost 10 bases.

The V and J genes are TRBV19 and TRBJ2-6; 10 nucleotides align to TRBD1. The CDR3 has 21 amino acids. V trimming: 3 bases; J trimming: 2 bases; junction bases outside the gene matches: 16. The germline V gene encodes CDR1 LNHDA and CDR2 SQIVND (reference sequence). The CDR3 protein is CASSIPLSTGGLNAGANVLTF. In DNA form, the CDR3 reads TGTGCCAGTAGTATCCCTCTATCGACAGGGGGCCTGAACGCTGGGGCCAACGTCCTGACTTTC. The full variable domain, in which reference TRBV19 and TRBJ2-6 provide the parts outside the CDR3, is DGGITQSPKYLFRKEGQNVTLSCEQNLNHDAMYWYRQDPGQGLRLIYYSQIVNDFQKGDIAEGYSVSREKKESFPLTVTSAQKNPTAFYLCASSIPLSTGGLNAGANVLTFGAGSRLTVL.

J is TRBJ2-2 and V is TRBV3-1 (or the pseudogene TRBV3-2); 8 nucleotides match TRBD2. V dropped 6 bases and J dropped 7; count of bases not matched to a gene: 1. This CDR3 is 12 amino acids long. Looked up from germline, CDR1 is LGHDT and CDR2 is YNNKEL (reference sequence). CDR3 in amino acids: CASRLAVGELFF. The CDR3 DNA is TGTGCCAGCAGACTAGCGGTCGGGGAGCTGTTTTTT.

The rearrangement uses TRBV5-6 and TRBJ2-3, with 10 nucleotides matching TRBD2. In germline, CDR1 is SGHDT, CDR2 YYEEEE. This CDR3 comprises 17 residues. V was clipped by 4 bases and J by 2 bases; unmatched bases: 10. CDR3 nucleotides: TGTGCCAGCAGCCAGGGCCTAGCGGGGGCCTACACAGATACGCAGTATTTT. Translation gives CASSQGLAGAYTDTQYF.

The chain joins TRBV7-2 to TRBJ2-4; D might be TRBD2 (7 bases). V was trimmed by 2 bases and J by 7 bases, leaving 12 bases between them. The germline V gene has CDR1 SGHTA and CDR2 FQGNSA. The CDR3 contains 14 residues. In DNA form, the CDR3 reads TGTGCCAGCAGCTTAAAGGGGGGGCGGAACATTCAGTACTTC. This translates into CASSLKGGRNIQYF. The whole variable domain, remainder taken from reference TRBV7-2 and TRBJ2-4, is GAGVSQSPSNKVTEKGKDVELRCDPISGHTALYWYRQSLGQGLEFLIYFQGNSAPDKSGLPSDRFSAERTGGSVSTLTIQRTQQEDSAVYLCASSLKGGRNIQYFGAGTRLSVL.

The chain joins TRBV10-3 to TRBJ2-5; TRBD2 agrees at 13 bases. The germline V gene encodes CDR1 ENHRY and CDR2 SYGVKD. The ends lost 0 bases at V and 2 bases at J; junction bases unmatched: 9. The CDR3 loop spans 19 amino acids. Here the CDR3 DNA reads TGTGCCATCAGTGAGTCGATTAGCAAGACTAGCGGGGGGCAAGAGACCCAGTACTTC. This sequence encodes CAISESISKTSGGQETQYF.

This clone has just one count. This chain connects TRBV7-6 to TRBJ2-2; no firm D call. V lost 3 bases and J lost 4, with 6 bases in between. This CDR3 contains 13 residues. CDR1 and CDR2 (germline): SGHVS, FNYEAQ. CDR3 nucleotides: TGTGCCAGCAGCTTTATCTCCACCGGGGAGCTGTTTTTT. Its protein product is CASSFISTGELFF. The full variable domain, with the rest looked up from reference TRBV7-6 and TRBJ2-2, is GAGVSQSPRYKVTKRGQDVALRCDPISGHVSLYWYRQALGQGPEFLTYFNYEAQQDKSGLPNDRFSAERPEGSISTLTIQRTEQRDSAMYRCASSFISTGELFFGEGSRLTVL.